The sequence of this T cell receptor beta chain was determined in a study of blood T cell repertoires in COVID-19. Profiled with immunoSEQ multiplex PCR; TCRdb holds only in-frame clones, not every one. The profile shows fewer than 350,000 clones, about 88% of them singletons. Trimming took off 1 base at V and 2 bases at J, with 9 bases between the two ends. Germline CDR1 SGHVS, CDR2 FQNEAQ. CDR3 length equals 14 residues. Donors were grouped by their self-reported clinical history. Either two negative PCRs, clearance, or symptom resolution qualified Cohort 3 donors as recovered. The chain couples TRBV7-8 to TRBJ2-7; D gene unclear. This sequence originates from a woman aged 40-49 years who had recovered from COVID-19. Material: PBMCs or T cells enriched from blood (not recorded which). The CDR3 loop is CASSLDINTYEQYF. CDR3 coding DNA: TGTGCCAGCAGCTTAGACATAAATACCTACGAGCAGTACTTC.